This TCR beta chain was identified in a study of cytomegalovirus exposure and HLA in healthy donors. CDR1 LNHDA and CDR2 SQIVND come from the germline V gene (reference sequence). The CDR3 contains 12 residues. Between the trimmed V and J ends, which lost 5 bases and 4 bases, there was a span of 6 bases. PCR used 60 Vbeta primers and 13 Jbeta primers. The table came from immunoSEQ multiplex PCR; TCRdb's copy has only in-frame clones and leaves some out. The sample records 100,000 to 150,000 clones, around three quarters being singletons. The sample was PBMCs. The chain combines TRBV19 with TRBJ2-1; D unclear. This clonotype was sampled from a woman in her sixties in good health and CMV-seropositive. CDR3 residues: CASSSQYNEQFF. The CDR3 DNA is TGTGCCAGTAGTTCCCAATACAATGAGCAGTTCTTC. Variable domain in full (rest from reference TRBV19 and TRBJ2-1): DGGITQSPKYLFRKEGQNVTLSCEQNLNHDAMYWYRQDPGQGLRLIYYSQIVNDFQKGDIAEGYSVSREKKESFPLTVTSAQKNPTAFYLCASSSQYNEQFFGPGTRLTVL.